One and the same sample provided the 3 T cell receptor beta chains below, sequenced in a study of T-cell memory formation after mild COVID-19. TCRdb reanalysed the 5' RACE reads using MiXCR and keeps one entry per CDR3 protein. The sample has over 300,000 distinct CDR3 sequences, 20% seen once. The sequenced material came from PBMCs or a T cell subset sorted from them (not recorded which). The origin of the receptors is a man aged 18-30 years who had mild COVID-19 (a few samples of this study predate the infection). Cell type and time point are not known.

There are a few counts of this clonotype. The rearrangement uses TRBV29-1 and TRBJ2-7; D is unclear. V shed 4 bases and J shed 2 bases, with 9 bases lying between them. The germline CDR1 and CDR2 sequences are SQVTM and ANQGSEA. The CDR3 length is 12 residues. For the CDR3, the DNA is TGCAGCGTTGTGGTTGGCCCCTACGAGCAGTACGTC. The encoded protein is CSVVVGPYEQYV.

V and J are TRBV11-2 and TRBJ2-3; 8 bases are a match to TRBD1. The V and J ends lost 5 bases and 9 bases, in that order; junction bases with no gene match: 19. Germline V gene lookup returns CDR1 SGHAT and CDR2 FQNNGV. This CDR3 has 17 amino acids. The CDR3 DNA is TGTGCCAGCAGCACCTTGTCTTCGACAGGGGCCCTAGAAACGCAGTATTTT. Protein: CASSTLSSTGALETQYF.

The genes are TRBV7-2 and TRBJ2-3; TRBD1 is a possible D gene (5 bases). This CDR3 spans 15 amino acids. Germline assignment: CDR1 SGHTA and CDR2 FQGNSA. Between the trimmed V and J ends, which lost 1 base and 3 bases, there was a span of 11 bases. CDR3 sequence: CASSLGRAITDTQYF. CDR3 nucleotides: TGTGCCAGCAGCTTAGGCAGGGCGATTACAGATACGCAGTATTTT.